A selection of T cell receptor beta chains follows, all from one sample in a study of T cell changes during pregnancy in multiple sclerosis. Sequencing used immunoSEQ multiplex PCR; TCRdb keeps in-frame clones, though not all of them. In the table there are 90,000 to 120,000 clones, just under 95% of which are singletons. Material: peripheral blood, obtained in the third trimester of pregnancy. The receptors stem from a female donor in good health, enrolled as a control in a pregnancy study. Both conserved end residues are part of each CDR3. A D gene is named only where the DNA matches it firmly. Clone sizes are given selectively: once, few, many, or a class where the clone is expanded.

j_call | clone_size | d_call | v_call | cdr3_nt | cdr3_aa
TRBJ2-7 | - | TRBD1 | TRBV2 | TGTGCCAGCAATACCGACAGGGCCGGCGAGCAGTACTTC | CASNTDRAGEQYF
TRBJ1-4 | once | TRBD1 | TRBV6-5 | TGTGCCAGCAGTTACACCACAGGGGCAAGTGAAAAACTGTTTTTT | CASSYTTGASEKLFF
TRBJ2-7 | - | - | TRBV4-3 | TGCGCCAGCAGCCAAGATTCTAGTTTCGCCTACGAGCAGTACTTC | CASSQDSSFAYEQYF
TRBJ1-1 | - | TRBD1 | TRBV25-1 | TGTGCCAGCAGTGCTCAGACAGGGACGGGCTCTGAAGCTTTCTTT | CASSAQTGTGSEAFF
TRBJ2-3 | - | TRBD1 | TRBV12-5 | TGTGCTAGTGGTTCCTCCGGGACAGGGGTATCAGATACGCAGTATTTT | CASGSSGTGVSDTQYF
TRBJ2-7 | - | - | TRBV7-9 | TGTGCCAGCAGCAAACTCGTTAGGGGCAGTGAGCAGTACTTC | CASSKLVRGSEQYF
TRBJ1-2 | - | TRBD1 | TRBV7-9 | TGTGCCAGCAGCTTGGAGACAGGGATAAGTAACTATGGCTACACCTTC | CASSLETGISNYGYTF
TRBJ2-5 | - | - | TRBV7-2 | TGTGCCAGCAGCCCTGGACAGGGAGGGCAGACCCAGTACTTC | CASSPGQGGQTQYF
TRBJ2-1 | - | TRBD1 | TRBV5-6 | TGTGCCAGCAGCTTGGGACAGGGCTACAATGAGCAGTTCTTC | CASSLGQGYNEQFF
TRBJ1-1 | - | - | TRBV29-1 | TGCAGCGTTGGTTCCGGGAACACTGAAGCTTTCTTT | CSVGSGNTEAFF
TRBJ2-2 | - | - | TRBV7-3 | TGTGCCAGCAGCCCCCTGGTGGAGGGCGGCATCGGGGAGCTGTTTTTT | CASSPLVEGGIGELFF
TRBJ1-1 | - | - | TRBV7-9 | TGTGCCAGCAGCTTAGTGGCGGGGCGCGCCACTGAAGCTTTCTTT | CASSLVAGRATEAFF
TRBJ1-2 | - | TRBD1 | TRBV29-1 | TGCAGCGTTGAAGACGACAGGGGGCGCGGCGGCTACACCTTC | CSVEDDRGRGGYTF
TRBJ2-5 | - | - | TRBV18 | TGTGCCAGCTCACCACCGGCATCAGCGGAGACCCAGTACTTC | CASSPPASAETQYF
TRBJ2-6 | once | - | TRBV4-2 | TGTGCCAGCAGCCATAAACCAGACATTTCTGGGGCCAACGTCCTGACTTTC | CASSHKPDISGANVLTF
TRBJ1-1 | - | TRBD1 | TRBV29-1 | TGCAGCGTAAGGCAGGGGGAGAACACTGAAGCTTTCTTT | CSVRQGENTEAFF
TRBJ1-6 | - | - | TRBV6-5 | TGTGCCAGCAGTCACAGGGATATCAATTCACCCCTCCACTTT | CASSHRDINSPLHF
TRBJ2-2 | once | - | TRBV9 | TGTGCCAGCAGCGTAGCGGGGGTTCGAGCCGGGGAGCTGTTTTTT | CASSVAGVRAGELFF
TRBJ1-2 | - | TRBD1 | TRBV4-3 | TGCGCCAGCAGCCAACGGGACAGGGGGCGGGGTGGCTACACCTTC | CASSQRDRGRGGYTF
TRBJ1-4 | - | - | TRBV6-5 | TGTGCCAGCAGTTACGACAGTTTAAATGAAAAACTGTTTTTT | CASSYDSLNEKLFF
TRBJ1-5 | - | TRBD1 | TRBV18 | TGTGCCAGCTCACCGTCGACAGGGTTCGGACAGCCCCAGCATTTT | CASSPSTGFGQPQHF
TRBJ1-1 | few | - | TRBV11-3 | TGTGCCAGCAGCTTAGAGAGCACTGAAGCTTTCTTT | CASSLESTEAFF
TRBJ2-1 | - | TRBD1 | TRBV11-1 | TGTGCCAGCAGCTTGGACAGGGGGACGGATGAGCAGTTCTTC | CASSLDRGTDEQFF
TRBJ2-3 | - | TRBD2 | TRBV19 | TGTGCCAGTAGTTCGAGGACTAGCGGGAGCGATACGCAGTATTTT | CASSSRTSGSDTQYF
TRBJ1-2 | - | - | TRBV5-1 | TGCGCCAGCAGCTTGGCCACGTGGGGGCCAGATGGCTACACCTTC | CASSLATWGPDGYTF
TRBJ2-1 | - | TRBD2 | TRBV5-1 | TGCGCCAGCAGCTTGGAGGGACTAGCGGGGACCAATGAGCAGTTCTTC | CASSLEGLAGTNEQFF
TRBJ2-1 | - | - | TRBV2 | TGTGCCAGCAGTGGGTACAGGACCACCTCCTACAATGAGCAGTTCTTC | CASSGYRTTSYNEQFF
TRBJ1-1 | - | TRBD1 | TRBV6-1 | TGTGCCAGTATCGGGGACAGGGGTTTATCAGAAGCTTTCTTT | CASIGDRGLSEAFF
TRBJ1-5 | - | - | TRBV30 | TGTGCCTGGAGCGCCTGGGAGGATAGCAATCAGCCCCAGCATTTT | CAWSAWEDSNQPQHF
TRBJ2-6 | - | - | TRBV29-1 | TGCAGCGTTGAGGGCGGCAGGGCCTCTGGGGCCAACGTCCTGACTTTC | CSVEGGRASGANVLTF
TRBJ2-3 | - | TRBD2 | TRBV11-3 | TGTGCCAGCAGCTTTCGCGTAGCGGGGGCCACAGATACGCAGTATTTT | CASSFRVAGATDTQYF
TRBJ1-2 | - | - | TRBV6-5 | TGTGCCAGCAGTTACTGGGGCAGGGACAATAGCTACACCTTC | CASSYWGRDNSYTF
TRBJ2-4 | - | - | TRBV7-2 | TGTGCCAGCAGCCCCCAGGTATCCAAAAACATTCAGTACTTC | CASSPQVSKNIQYF
TRBJ1-2 | - | TRBD1 | TRBV29-1 | TGCAGCGTTGAAGATTGGGACAGGGGCCGTGGCTACACCTTC | CSVEDWDRGRGYTF
TRBJ1-2 | - | - | TRBV21-1 | TGTGCCAGCAGCAAAGGTTGCCCCAGGTCTAACCGCCCGTATGGCTACACCTTC | CASSKGCPRSNRPYGYTF
TRBJ1-2 | - | TRBD1 | TRBV7-6 | TGTGCCAGCAGCTTAGCTACAGGGGGCGCGGATGGCTACACCTTC | CASSLATGGADGYTF
TRBJ2-7 | - | - | TRBV19 | TGTGCCAGTAGTAGAGGAGAAGACTACGAGCAGTACTTC | CASSRGEDYEQYF
TRBJ2-1 | - | TRBD2 | TRBV11-2 | TGTGCCAGCAGCTCCCTTAGCGGGGGGGCCTACAATGAGCAGTTCTTC | CASSSLSGGAYNEQFF
TRBJ1-2 | - | - | TRBV27 | TGTGCCAGCAGTCCAGGCTTCGGGGAAAACTATGGCTACACCTTC | CASSPGFGENYGYTF
TRBJ2-3 | - | TRBD2 | TRBV6-4 | TGTGCCAGCAGTGGAAGCGGGGGGGCAACAGATACGCAGTATTTT | CASSGSGGATDTQYF
TRBJ2-7 | - | - | TRBV7-3 | TGTGCCAGCAGCTTACTGGGGGCCGAGCAGTACTTC | CASSLLGAEQYF
TRBJ2-1 | - | - | TRBV30 | TGTGCCTGGGCGGGGTGGGGGAAATACAATGAGCAGTTCTTC | CAWAGWGKYNEQFF
TRBJ2-6 | - | - | TRBV4-3 | TGCGCCAGCAGCCAAGATTTCGGGTACTCTGGGGCCAACGTCCTGACTTTC | CASSQDFGYSGANVLTF
TRBJ2-7 | - | TRBD1 | TRBV5-6 | TGTGCCAGCAGCTTGAAACGGGACAGGGTCTACGAGCAGTACTTC | CASSLKRDRVYEQYF
TRBJ2-1 | - | - | TRBV30 | TGTGCCTGGACAATTGGTAGTTACAATGAGCAGTTCTTC | CAWTIGSYNEQFF
TRBJ2-7 | - | - | TRBV5-4 | TGTGCCAGCAGCTTGGAGAGCGGGCCCTACGAGCAGTACTTC | CASSLESGPYEQYF
TRBJ2-7 | - | TRBD1 | TRBV6-5 | TGTGCCAGCAGTTCAAACAGGGGCCCCCACGAGCAGTACTTC | CASSSNRGPHEQYF
TRBJ1-1 | - | TRBD1 | TRBV7-9 | TGTGCCAGCAGCGACCCGGGACAGGGGATCCCTGAAGCTTTCTTT | CASSDPGQGIPEAFF
TRBJ1-2 | - | TRBD1 | TRBV19 | TGTGCCAGTAGAATGTGGCAGGGGGCTAACTATGGCTACACCTTC | CASRMWQGANYGYTF
TRBJ2-2 | - | - | TRBV27 | TGTGCCAGCAGTTTATACGGTACCGGGGAGCTGTTTTTT | CASSLYGTGELFF
TRBJ2-5 | few | - | TRBV20-1 | TGCAGTGCCCTGGAGGCGGAGACCCAGTACTTC | CSALEAETQYF
TRBJ2-7 | - | TRBD1 | TRBV19 | TGTGCCAGTAGTATAGGGGGACAGGGTCACGAGCAGTACTTC | CASSIGGQGHEQYF
TRBJ2-5 | - | - | TRBV7-9 | TGTGCCAGCAGCCTGAATGGCATAGAGACCCAGTACTTC | CASSLNGIETQYF
TRBJ1-5 | - | - | TRBV9 | TGTGCCAGCAGCGTAATGGACGGGAGGAATCAGCCCCAGCATTTT | CASSVMDGRNQPQHF
TRBJ1-2 | - | TRBD1 | TRBV5-1 | TGCGCCAGCAGCTCCTCCGGACAGGGAGGCTATGGCTACACCTTC | CASSSSGQGGYGYTF
TRBJ2-2 | - | - | TRBV19 | TGTGCCAGTAGTATAGCGGGGAGTTCCACCGGGGAGCTGTTTTTT | CASSIAGSSTGELFF
TRBJ1-2 | - | TRBD1 | TRBV11-3 | TGTGCCAGCAGCCGGGACAGGGCTAGTGGCTACACCTTC | CASSRDRASGYTF
TRBJ2-2 | - | - | TRBV15 | TGTGCCACCAGCAGAGATCTCCAGACCGGGGAGCTGTTTTTT | CATSRDLQTGELFF
TRBJ1-2 | - | - | TRBV29-1 | TGCAGCGTTGGCGGGGAGAACTATGGCTACACCTTC | CSVGGENYGYTF